This T cell receptor beta chain derives from a study of T cell responses to AZD1222 COVID-19 vaccine. V dropped 4 bases and J dropped 2 bases, with 12 bases sitting between them. The length of the CDR3 is 14 residues. Germline CDR1 LGHDT, CDR2 YNNKEL (reference sequence). A word on this clone: Its specificity is unknown.

The table came from immunoSEQ multiplex PCR; TCRdb's copy has only in-frame clones and leaves some out. The table has about 160,000 clones, approximately 91% seen once. General study findings and limits: Among vaccine-associated CD4 TCRs, coverage spanned spike, with dominance at 160-218 and 743-854. Seropositive at baseline were only 5 to 7 AZD1222 recipients. Clonal diversity may have been underestimated, and the donors were mostly white British, with more females than males.

The specimen comprised peripheral blood, sampled on day 0 of AZD1222 vaccination. The gene calls are TRBV3-1 (or the pseudogene TRBV3-2) and TRBJ2-7, with D tentatively TRBD1 or TRBD2 (6 bases each). The origin of this receptor is an adult in good health. CDR3 nucleotide sequence: TGTGCCAGCAGCCCCCCCGGGGGCCCCTACGAGCAGTACTTC. Its protein product is CASSPPGGPYEQYF.